Listed here is a single T cell receptor beta chain. These data are taken from a study of blood T cell repertoires in COVID-19. The table came from immunoSEQ multiplex PCR; TCRdb's copy has only in-frame clones and leaves some out. This sample has 250,000 or so clones, with 80% to 90% found just once. Living in under 30 US areas, the participants were between 18 and 89 years of age. The sequence derives from a woman between 50 and 59 years old who had recovered from COVID-19. The specimen was PBMCs or T cells enriched from blood (not recorded which).

The CDR3 sequence: CASSGVESSYNEQFF. DNA of the CDR3: TGTGCCAGCAGCGGAGTGGAGAGCTCCTACAATGAGCAGTTCTTC. This chain joins TRBV6-5 and TRBJ2-1; D not resolved. Germline loops: CDR1 MNHEY, CDR2 SVGAGI. V dropped 6 bases and J dropped 0 bases, with 12 bases sitting between them. The CDR3 is 15 amino acids.